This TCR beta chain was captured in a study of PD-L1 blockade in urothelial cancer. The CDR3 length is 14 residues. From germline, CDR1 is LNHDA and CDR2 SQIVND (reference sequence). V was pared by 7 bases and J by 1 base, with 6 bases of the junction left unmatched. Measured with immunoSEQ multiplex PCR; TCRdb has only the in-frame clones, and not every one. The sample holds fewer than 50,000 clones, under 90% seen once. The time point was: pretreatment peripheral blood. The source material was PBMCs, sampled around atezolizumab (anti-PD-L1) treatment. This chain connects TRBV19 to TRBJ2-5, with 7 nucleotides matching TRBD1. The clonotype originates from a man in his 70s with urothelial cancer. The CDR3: CASTSTGSQETQYF. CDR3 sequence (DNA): TGTGCCAGTACCTCGACAGGGTCCCAAGAGACCCAGTACTTC.